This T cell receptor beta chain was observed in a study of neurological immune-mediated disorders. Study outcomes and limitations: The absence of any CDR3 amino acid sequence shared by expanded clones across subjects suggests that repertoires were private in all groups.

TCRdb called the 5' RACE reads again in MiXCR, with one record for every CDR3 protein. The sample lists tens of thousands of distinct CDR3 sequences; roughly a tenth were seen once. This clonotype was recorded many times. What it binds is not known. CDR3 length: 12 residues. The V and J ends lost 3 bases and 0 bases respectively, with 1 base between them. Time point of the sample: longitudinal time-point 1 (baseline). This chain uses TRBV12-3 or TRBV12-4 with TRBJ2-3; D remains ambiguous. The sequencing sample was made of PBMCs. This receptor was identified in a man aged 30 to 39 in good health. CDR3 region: CASSFSTDTQYF. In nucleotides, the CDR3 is TGTGCCAGCAGTTTCAGCACAGATACGCAGTATTTT.